This is a list of T cell receptor beta chains from one sample in a study of response to subunit inactivated influenza vaccine. TCRdb re-called the RT-PCR reads with MiXCR, one entry per CDR3 protein. The table has about 620,000 distinct CDR3 sequences, over 9% seen once. These sequences were also reported in another study, on T cells expressing NK-cell markers.

The material was PBMCs from blood, obtained on the day of vaccination. Every receptor here comes from a man aged 50 to 59 who received an inactivated influenza vaccine. The CDR3 runs from the conserved cysteine through the conserved F or W. A D gene is named only where the DNA matches it firmly. Not all rows give a size; the values are once, few, many and, for expanded clones, a class.

j_gene: TRBJ2-5; abundance: many; d_gene: TRBD1; v_gene: TRBV10-3; CDR3nt: TGTGCCATCAGTGCCCAATCAGGACAGGGGGAGACCCAGTACTTC; CDR3aa: CAISAQSGQGETQYF
j_gene: TRBJ2-3; abundance: -; d_gene: -; v_gene: TRBV4-1; CDR3nt: TGCGCCAGCAGCCAAGTAGCTACCCGCACAGATACGCAGTATTTT; CDR3aa: CASSQVATRTDTQYF
j_gene: TRBJ2-5; abundance: -; d_gene: TRBD2; v_gene: TRBV27; CDR3nt: TGTGCCAGCAGTCCGACCGGGAGGCAAGAGACCCAGTACTTC; CDR3aa: CASSPTGRQETQYF
j_gene: TRBJ1-2; abundance: many; d_gene: TRBD1; v_gene: TRBV12-3/TRBV12-4; CDR3nt: TGTGCCAGCAATAAAGGGACAGCATGGGGTCCTTTAGATGGCTACACCTTC; CDR3aa: CASNKGTAWGPLDGYTF
j_gene: TRBJ2-5; abundance: few; d_gene: TRBD2; v_gene: TRBV12-3/TRBV12-4; CDR3nt: TGTGCCAGCAGTTTAGGGTTACTAGCGGGATTACAAGAGACCCAGTACTTC; CDR3aa: CASSLGLLAGLQETQYF
j_gene: TRBJ1-1; abundance: -; d_gene: TRBD1; v_gene: TRBV4-3; CDR3nt: TGCGCCAGCAGCCAAGATCCGACAGGGATGATGACTGAAGCTTTCTTT; CDR3aa: CASSQDPTGMMTEAFF
j_gene: TRBJ2-7; abundance: -; d_gene: -; v_gene: TRBV7-2; CDR3nt: TGTGCCAGCAGCCCCGTTGTACTCTACGAGCAGTACTTC; CDR3aa: CASSPVVLYEQYF
j_gene: TRBJ2-2; abundance: -; d_gene: TRBD1; v_gene: TRBV6-6; CDR3nt: TGTGCCAGCAGGGGGACAGGCGCCGGGGAGCTGTTTTTT; CDR3aa: CASRGTGAGELFF
j_gene: TRBJ2-5; abundance: -; d_gene: -; v_gene: TRBV12-3/TRBV12-4; CDR3nt: TGTGCCAGCAGTCTTAGCGGCAAGGGAGAGACCCAGTACTTC; CDR3aa: CASSLSGKGETQYF
j_gene: TRBJ1-1; abundance: few; d_gene: TRBD1; v_gene: TRBV29-1; CDR3nt: TGCGGGATAGGACAGGGCTGGACTGAAGCTTTCTTT; CDR3aa: CGIGQGWTEAFF
j_gene: TRBJ2-2; abundance: few; d_gene: -; v_gene: TRBV12-3/TRBV12-4; CDR3nt: TGTGCCAGCAGTTCTTGGTCCCAGGGAGACACCGGGGAGCTGTTTTTT; CDR3aa: CASSSWSQGDTGELFF
j_gene: TRBJ2-7; abundance: -; d_gene: TRBD1; v_gene: TRBV7-6; CDR3nt: TGTGCCAGCAGCCTAGGGACAGGGACGGGGGAGCAGTACTTC; CDR3aa: CASSLGTGTGEQYF
j_gene: TRBJ1-5; abundance: few; d_gene: TRBD1; v_gene: TRBV12-3/TRBV12-4; CDR3nt: TGTGCCAGCAAACAGGGGGCGAATCAGCCCCAGCATTTT; CDR3aa: CASKQGANQPQHF
j_gene: TRBJ2-7; abundance: -; d_gene: TRBD2; v_gene: TRBV4-2; CDR3nt: TGTGCCAGCAGCCAAGAGACTAGCGGGAGTTACGAGCAGTACTTC; CDR3aa: CASSQETSGSYEQYF
j_gene: TRBJ2-5; abundance: -; d_gene: TRBD1; v_gene: TRBV2; CDR3nt: TGTGCCAGCAGCAAGACAGGGGCTTCCCAAGAGACCCAGTACTTC; CDR3aa: CASSKTGASQETQYF
j_gene: TRBJ2-3; abundance: -; d_gene: -; v_gene: TRBV12-3/TRBV12-4; CDR3nt: TGTGCCAGCAGGTCTAGCGACACAGATACGCAGTATTTT; CDR3aa: CASRSSDTDTQYF
j_gene: TRBJ2-1; abundance: few; d_gene: TRBD2; v_gene: TRBV7-9; CDR3nt: TGTGCCAGCAGCTACGGGAGGGGAGGTGGGAGAAGAGGTGAGCAGTTCTTC; CDR3aa: CASSYGRGGGRRGEQFF
j_gene: TRBJ2-1; abundance: -; d_gene: -; v_gene: TRBV20-1; CDR3nt: TGCAGTGCTAGATTCGGCGGGGCAAACTACAATGAGCAGTTCTTC; CDR3aa: CSARFGGANYNEQFF
j_gene: TRBJ2-7; abundance: few; d_gene: TRBD1; v_gene: TRBV28; CDR3nt: TGTGCCAGCAGTTCGACAGGGTTCTTCGACGAGCAGTACTTC; CDR3aa: CASSSTGFFDEQYF
j_gene: TRBJ2-7; abundance: -; d_gene: TRBD1; v_gene: TRBV4-2; CDR3nt: TGTGCCAGCAGCCAAGTGGGGGGGACAGGGTCCTACGAGCAGTACTTC; CDR3aa: CASSQVGGTGSYEQYF
j_gene: TRBJ2-1; abundance: few; d_gene: -; v_gene: TRBV20-1; CDR3nt: TGCAGTGCTAGTGTAGGGGCGAGCTCCTACAATGAGCAGTTCTTC; CDR3aa: CSASVGASSYNEQFF
j_gene: TRBJ1-4; abundance: few; d_gene: TRBD1; v_gene: TRBV15; CDR3nt: TGTGCCACCAGCAGAGATCCCACAGGGGTCAATGAAAAACTGTTTTTT; CDR3aa: CATSRDPTGVNEKLFF
j_gene: TRBJ2-1; abundance: -; d_gene: -; v_gene: TRBV21-1; CDR3nt: TGTGCCAGCAGCAAGGAGTTTTGGACTAGCGGGCGGACGGGGGCGTACAATGAGCAGTTCTTC; CDR3aa: CASSKEFWTSGRTGAYNEQFF